This passage covers 20 T cell receptor beta chains from one sample sequenced in a study of T cells after yellow fever vaccination. TCRdb re-called the 5' RACE reads with MiXCR, one entry per CDR3 protein. Among tens of thousands of distinct CDR3 sequences listed, around 7.9% were seen once. The sequenced sample was CD8+ T cells sorted from PBMCs, obtained approximately 11 days after the first yellow fever vaccination. Every receptor here comes from a man younger than 30 who received the YFV17D yellow fever vaccine.

This clonotype was seen more than once but under ten times. The V and J genes are TRBV4-3 and TRBJ1-1; D unclear. Trimming removed 4 bases from V and 2 bases from J, with 5 bases in between. There are 12 residues in the CDR3. Per the germline V gene, CDR1 is LGHNA and CDR2 is YSLEER. The CDR3 region is CASSRHNTEAFF. In nucleotides, the CDR3 is TGCGCCAGCAGCCGCCACAACACTGAAGCTTTCTTT.

The rearrangement links TRBV7-8 to TRBJ2-3; D gene ambiguous. This CDR3 comprises 14 residues. Germline CDR1 is SGHVS and CDR2 is FQNEAQ. The ends were cut back, 5 bases at V and 6 bases at J, with 15 bases in the middle. The CDR3 here is CASSPSFGPDTQYF. Here the CDR3 DNA reads TGTGCCAGCAGCCCTAGTTTCGGGCCGGATACGCAGTATTTT.

This clonotype was seen a handful of times. The V call is TRBV4-3, the J call TRBJ1-4; weak D call: TRBD1 (6 bases). Germline V gives CDR1 LGHNA, CDR2 YSLEER. V lost 0 bases and J lost 5, with 10 bases in between. This CDR3 region has 15 residues. The CDR3 protein is CASSQENRENEKLFF. CDR3 DNA: TGCGCCAGCAGCCAAGAAAACAGGGAAAATGAAAAACTGTTTTTT.

This clonotype was counted ten times or more. The genes are TRBV7-8 and TRBJ1-3; D may be TRBD1 (6 bases). CDR3 length: 17 residues. Germline-derived CDR1 and CDR2 are SGHVS and FQNEAQ. V was clipped by 5 bases and J by 2 bases, with 19 bases between them. This CDR3 reads CASSIFQGGFAGNTIYF. CDR3 coding DNA: TGTGCCAGCAGCATTTTTCAAGGGGGTTTTGCTGGAAACACCATATATTTT.

This clonotype has ten or more counts. The chain employs TRBV9 and TRBJ2-4; the match to TRBD1 covers 7 bases. The CDR3 length is 17 residues. Germline values: CDR1 SGDLS, CDR2 YYNGEE. Trimming took 3 bases from V and 0 from J; bases not matched to a gene: 9. The CDR3 here is CASSAGWGTVAKNIQYF. DNA for the CDR3: TGTGCCAGCAGCGCTGGGTGGGGGACAGTAGCCAAAAACATTCAGTACTTC.

The chain carries TRBV11-3 and TRBJ2-1, with D tentatively TRBD2 (7 bases). CDR3 length equals 15 residues. CDR1 is SGHNT, CDR2 YENEEA, per germline. V was pared by 5 bases and J by 9 bases, with 20 bases between. CDR3 sequence (DNA): TGTGCCAGCAGCCCGGGTGGGGGGGCCAGGCGTGAGCAGTTCTTC. Translation gives CASSPGGGARREQFF.

In the case of this clonotype: An end of the junction differs from the germline gene, which may be a read error. The V gene is TRBV12-3 or TRBV12-4, the J gene TRBJ2-1; TRBD1 might be the D (6 bases). This CDR3 is built from 11 residues. The CDR3 reads CASSPSGERFF. CDR3 bases: TGTGCCAGCAGTCCCTCAGGGGAGCGGTTCTTC.

Worth noting for this clonotype: This may be a read error: a much more frequent sequence differs by one nucleotide. The chain combines TRBV6-1 with TRBJ2-5; 7 positions match TRBD2. The germline V gene has CDR1 MNHNS and CDR2 SASEGT. Trimming removed 6 bases from V and 5 bases from J; junction bases left unmatched: 6. The length of the CDR3 is 13 residues. The CDR3 DNA reads as TGTGCCAGCAGAGCCTCACTAGCGGAGACCCAGTACTTC. It specifies CASRASLAETQYF.

The sample holds many counts of this clonotype. This sequence joins TRBV6-4 and TRBJ2-3; no clear D gene. The germline V and J ends were trimmed by 6 bases and 2 bases, with 15 bases remaining between them. Germline V CDR1 and CDR2: MRHNA, SNTAGT. This CDR3 comprises 15 residues. The CDR3 sequence: CASSHRAGATDTQYF. The CDR3 DNA sequence: TGTGCCAGCAGCCATAGAGCCGGTGCCACAGATACGCAGTATTTT.

This clonotype was counted many times. The chain links TRBV7-9 to TRBJ2-1; no reliable D call. Per the germline V gene, CDR1 is SEHNR and CDR2 is FQNEAQ (reference sequence). Trimming cost V 1 base and J 10 bases, with 8 bases left between them. This CDR3 spans 12 amino acids. The CDR3 protein is CASSLELFEQFF. The CDR3 nucleotides are TGTGCCAGCAGCTTAGAACTGTTCGAGCAGTTCTTC.

The chain recombines TRBV5-4 with TRBJ2-7, with D hard to call. This CDR3 spans 15 amino acids. Per the germline V gene, CDR1 is SGHNT and CDR2 is YYREEE (reference sequence). Trimming cost V 0 bases and J 2 bases, with 12 bases left between them. This CDR3 is CASSLAGDGAYEQYV. The CDR3, as DNA: TGTGCCAGCAGCTTGGCGGGCGATGGGGCCTACGAGCAGTACGTC.

Ten or more counts support this clonotype. The chain joins TRBV7-9 to TRBJ2-3, with D perhaps assigned TRBD1 or TRBD2 (5 bases each). The V end was cut by 3 bases, the J end by 2 bases, with 12 bases between. Germline V gene lookup returns CDR1 SEHNR and CDR2 FQNEAQ (reference sequence). This CDR3 has 15 amino acids. In nucleotides, the CDR3 is TGTGCCAGCAGCTTGGGGGACCGGTACACAGATACGCAGTATTTT. Protein product: CASSLGDRYTDTQYF.

This clonotype was detected only a few times. The V gene is TRBV12-3 or TRBV12-4, the J gene TRBJ2-2; 10 nucleotides agree with TRBD2. V shed 5 bases and J 1 base; nucleotides not matched to a gene: 10. This CDR3 contains 18 residues. The CDR3 DNA reads as TGTGCCAGCAGTCATAGCGGGGGGACCATTCTGAACACCGGGGAGCTGTTTTTT. This codes for CASSHSGGTILNTGELFF.

The sample holds a few counts of this clonotype. This sequence joins TRBV7-9 and TRBJ1-4, with D uncertain. Germline-derived CDR1 and CDR2 are SEHNR and FQNEAQ (reference sequence). V lost 2 bases, J lost 5 bases, and 0 bases lay in between. There are 11 residues in the CDR3. This chain's CDR3 is CASSLNEKLFF. CDR3 nucleotides: TGTGCCAGCAGCTTAAATGAAAAACTGTTTTTT. The full variable domain, its missing parts supplied by reference TRBV7-9 and TRBJ1-4, is DTGVSQNPRHKITKRGQNVTFRCDPISEHNRLYWYRQTLGQGPEFLTYFQNEAQLEKSRLLSDRFSAERPKGSFSTLEIQRTEQGDSAMYLCASSLNEKLFFGSGTQLSVL.

In this sample, this clonotype turned up many times. This sequence joins TRBV12-3 or TRBV12-4 and TRBJ1-4; D may be TRBD1 (6 bases). CDR3 length equals 15 residues. Trimming took 6 bases from V and 8 from J, leaving 19 bases between them. The DNA of the CDR3 is TGTGCCAGCAGGGCTACAGGGTTACCCGGGGAAAAACTGTTTTTT. It encodes CASRATGLPGEKLFF.

This clonotype was seen repeatedly, ten times or more. The rearrangement uses TRBV11-2 and TRBJ2-3; D ambiguous. Germline V gene data show CDR1 as SGHAT and CDR2 as FQNNGV. V gave up 5 bases and J gave up 6 bases, with 6 bases separating them. The CDR3 contains 11 residues. The CDR3 nucleotides read TGTGCCAGCAGCCACGCTGATACGCAGTATTTT. It encodes CASSHADTQYF.

This clonotype was seen ten or more times. The rearrangement joins TRBV4-3 to TRBJ2-7, with TRBD1 matching 8 bases. V lost 0 bases to trimming and J lost 4 bases; unmatched junction nucleotides: 8. Germline V gene sequence: CDR1 LGHNA, CDR2 YSLEER. The CDR3 sequence is 16 residues long. CDR3 loop: CASSQESGRGLYEQYF. DNA for the CDR3: TGCGCCAGCAGCCAAGAATCGGGCAGGGGGCTATACGAGCAGTACTTC.

There are a few counts of this clonotype. V is TRBV7-9 and J is TRBJ2-6; TRBD2 aligns across 7 bases. This CDR3 region has 16 residues. Germline assignment: CDR1 SEHNR and CDR2 FQNEAQ (reference sequence). With V trimmed by 5 bases and J by 1 base, 5 bases remained unmatched. The CDR3 is CASSPVGGSGANVLTF. In DNA form, the CDR3 reads TGTGCCAGCAGCCCGGTGGGGGGGTCTGGGGCCAACGTCCTGACTTTC.

This clonotype came up a few times. The chain joins TRBV10-3 to TRBJ2-3, with TRBD2 identical over 8 bases. CDR3 length: 20 amino acids. The germline V gene encodes CDR1 ENHRY and CDR2 SYGVKD. V shed 0 bases, J shed 2 bases, and the junction held 16 bases outside the gene matches. DNA for the CDR3: TGTGCCATCAGTGAGTCGATTTCGGGGGGGGCGAGGACCTACACAGATACGCAGTATTTT. Translation: CAISESISGGARTYTDTQYF.

This clonotype has a handful of counts. The rearrangement links TRBV7-3 to TRBJ2-2, with D possibly TRBD1 on 5 matching bases. The germline V gene has CDR1 SGHTA and CDR2 FQGTGA. The CDR3 covers 16 residues. Trimming cost V 5 bases and J 1 base, with 14 bases left between them. CDR3 sequence (DNA): TGTGCCAGCAGCCCCCCCCCCGGACAGAACACCGGGGAGCTGTTTTTT. Protein: CASSPPPGQNTGELFF.